The clone carrying this T cell receptor beta chain occurred a few times. Its antigen is still unknown. These data belong to a study of post-analysis software for immune sequencing data. Points from the study as a whole: TRBV segments more frequent in patients than in controls numbered several and included TRBV5-6, TRBV5-1 and TRBV20-1.

The J segment lost 4 bases and the V segment lost 4 bases, leaving 0 bases of the junction unmatched. Germline-derived CDR1 and CDR2 are ENHRY and SYGVKD. This CDR3 is built from 13 residues. Unique molecular identifiers were built into the TCR beta cDNA libraries. TCRdb re-called the PCR reads with MiXCR, one entry per CDR3 protein. This table has about 620,000 distinct CDR3 sequences, roughly 40% appearing once. The chain has TRBV10-3 and TRBJ2-1, with 8 nucleotides matching TRBD2. This receptor was identified in a girl aged 5-17 years with multiple sclerosis. Source material: blood. In DNA, the CDR3 is TGTGCCATCAGTGTAGCGGGATACAATGAGCAGTTCTTC. The encoded protein is CAISVAGYNEQFF.